This T cell receptor (beta chain) is from a study of blood T cell repertoires in COVID-19. Germline CDR1 SGHRS, CDR2 YFSETQ. This CDR3 is 14 amino acids long. V lost 4 bases, J lost 2 bases, and 5 bases stayed unmatched. Sequencing was performed with immunoSEQ multiplex PCR; in TCRdb, only in-frame clones are kept and a portion is missing. The sample carries 150,000 to 200,000 clones, roughly 90% recorded once. The material sequenced was peripheral blood. The clonotype originates from a man between 60 and 75 years old with active or convalescent COVID-19. The V gene is TRBV5-1, the J gene TRBJ2-7, with 8 nucleotides matching TRBD2. The CDR3 sequence is CASSTTSGPYEQYF. CDR3 DNA: TGCGCCAGCAGCACTACTAGCGGTCCCTACGAGCAGTACTTC.